What follows describes a single T cell receptor beta chain. The target antigen is unknown. TCRdb processed the RT-PCR reads anew with MiXCR; each CDR3 protein has one entry. This table has about 570,000 distinct CDR3 sequences, about 12% appearing once. Germline-derived CDR1 and CDR2 are SEHNR and FQNEAQ (reference sequence). V lost 0 bases and J 10 bases, leaving 11 bases between the germline ends. The CDR3 spans 13 residues. The entry originates in a study of response to subunit inactivated influenza vaccine. Study-wide results and caveats: The authors suggested that few new T cells are recruited per seasonal influenza vaccination.

The receptor was derived from a man between 50 and 59 years old who received an inactivated influenza vaccine. This chain connects TRBV7-9 to TRBJ2-3; unclear D gene. The specimen comprised PBMCs from blood, sampled on the day of vaccination. This CDR3 is CASSLAEEPAQYF. The CDR3 nucleotides read TGTGCCAGCAGCTTAGCCGAAGAACCGGCGCAGTATTTT.